The sequence of this TCR beta chain was determined in a study of T cells after somatic rescue of genetic block. Only in-frame clones appear in the TCRdb table, and some are missing; sequencing was by immunoSEQ multiplex PCR. Counted here are 88,000 or so clones, approximately 90% occurring once; the ten biggest clones make up about 1.5%. The sample taken for sequencing was peripheral blood mononuclear cells (PBMCs). This sequence originates from a woman aged 18 to 35.

CDR3 loop: CASSPYSDIVETEAFF. Written as DNA, the CDR3 is TGTGCCAGCTCACCATACTCGGACATAGTGGAAACTGAAGCTTTCTTT. The V and J genes are TRBV18 and TRBJ1-1; D is possibly TRBD1 (5 bases). CDR1 and CDR2 from the germline V gene are KGHSH and LQKENI. This CDR3 contains 16 residues. Trimming shortened V by 2 bases and J by 5 bases, and 18 bases separated the two germline ends.